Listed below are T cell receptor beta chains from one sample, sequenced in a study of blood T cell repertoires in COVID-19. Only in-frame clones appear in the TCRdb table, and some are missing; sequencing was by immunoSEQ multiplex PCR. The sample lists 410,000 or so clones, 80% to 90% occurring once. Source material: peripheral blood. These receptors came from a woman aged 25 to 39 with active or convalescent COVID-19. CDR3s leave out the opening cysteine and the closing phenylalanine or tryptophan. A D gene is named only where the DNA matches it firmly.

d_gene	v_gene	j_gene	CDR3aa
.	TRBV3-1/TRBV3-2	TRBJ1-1	ASRSNGEAF
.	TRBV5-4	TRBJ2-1	ASSLWQLDNEQF
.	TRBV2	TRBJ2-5	ASSMGGPFETQY
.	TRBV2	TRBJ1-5	ASSEGPSSNQPQH
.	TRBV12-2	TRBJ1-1	ASRPHQGGFRGEAF
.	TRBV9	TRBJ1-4	ASSVDQGTNEKLF
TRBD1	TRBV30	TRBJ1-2	AWSADRGYGYT
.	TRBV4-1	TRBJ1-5	ASSPWRDNQPQH
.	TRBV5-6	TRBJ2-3	ASSDTPDTQY
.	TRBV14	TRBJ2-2	ASSQLGGNTGELF
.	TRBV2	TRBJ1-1	ASSVVQANTEAF
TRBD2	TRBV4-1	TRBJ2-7	ASSQEPGLAGSYEQY
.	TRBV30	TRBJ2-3	AWGLKGADTQY